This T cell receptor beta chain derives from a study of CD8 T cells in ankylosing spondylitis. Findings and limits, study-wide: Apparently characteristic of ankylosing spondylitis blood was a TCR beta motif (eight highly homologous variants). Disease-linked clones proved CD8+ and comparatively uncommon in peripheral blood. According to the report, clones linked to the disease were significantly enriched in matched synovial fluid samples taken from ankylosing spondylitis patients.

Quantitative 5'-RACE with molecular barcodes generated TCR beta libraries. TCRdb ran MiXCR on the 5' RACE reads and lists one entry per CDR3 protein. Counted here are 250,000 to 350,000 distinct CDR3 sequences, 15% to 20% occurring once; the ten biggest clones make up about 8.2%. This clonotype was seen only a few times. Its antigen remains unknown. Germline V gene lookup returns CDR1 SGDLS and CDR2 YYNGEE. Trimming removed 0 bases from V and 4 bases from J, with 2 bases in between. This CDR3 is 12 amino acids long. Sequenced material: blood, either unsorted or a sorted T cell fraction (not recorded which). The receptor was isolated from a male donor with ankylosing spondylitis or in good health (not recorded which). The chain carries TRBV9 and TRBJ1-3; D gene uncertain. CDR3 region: CASSVVGNTIYF. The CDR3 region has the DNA TGTGCCAGCAGCGTAGTAGGAAACACCATATATTTT.